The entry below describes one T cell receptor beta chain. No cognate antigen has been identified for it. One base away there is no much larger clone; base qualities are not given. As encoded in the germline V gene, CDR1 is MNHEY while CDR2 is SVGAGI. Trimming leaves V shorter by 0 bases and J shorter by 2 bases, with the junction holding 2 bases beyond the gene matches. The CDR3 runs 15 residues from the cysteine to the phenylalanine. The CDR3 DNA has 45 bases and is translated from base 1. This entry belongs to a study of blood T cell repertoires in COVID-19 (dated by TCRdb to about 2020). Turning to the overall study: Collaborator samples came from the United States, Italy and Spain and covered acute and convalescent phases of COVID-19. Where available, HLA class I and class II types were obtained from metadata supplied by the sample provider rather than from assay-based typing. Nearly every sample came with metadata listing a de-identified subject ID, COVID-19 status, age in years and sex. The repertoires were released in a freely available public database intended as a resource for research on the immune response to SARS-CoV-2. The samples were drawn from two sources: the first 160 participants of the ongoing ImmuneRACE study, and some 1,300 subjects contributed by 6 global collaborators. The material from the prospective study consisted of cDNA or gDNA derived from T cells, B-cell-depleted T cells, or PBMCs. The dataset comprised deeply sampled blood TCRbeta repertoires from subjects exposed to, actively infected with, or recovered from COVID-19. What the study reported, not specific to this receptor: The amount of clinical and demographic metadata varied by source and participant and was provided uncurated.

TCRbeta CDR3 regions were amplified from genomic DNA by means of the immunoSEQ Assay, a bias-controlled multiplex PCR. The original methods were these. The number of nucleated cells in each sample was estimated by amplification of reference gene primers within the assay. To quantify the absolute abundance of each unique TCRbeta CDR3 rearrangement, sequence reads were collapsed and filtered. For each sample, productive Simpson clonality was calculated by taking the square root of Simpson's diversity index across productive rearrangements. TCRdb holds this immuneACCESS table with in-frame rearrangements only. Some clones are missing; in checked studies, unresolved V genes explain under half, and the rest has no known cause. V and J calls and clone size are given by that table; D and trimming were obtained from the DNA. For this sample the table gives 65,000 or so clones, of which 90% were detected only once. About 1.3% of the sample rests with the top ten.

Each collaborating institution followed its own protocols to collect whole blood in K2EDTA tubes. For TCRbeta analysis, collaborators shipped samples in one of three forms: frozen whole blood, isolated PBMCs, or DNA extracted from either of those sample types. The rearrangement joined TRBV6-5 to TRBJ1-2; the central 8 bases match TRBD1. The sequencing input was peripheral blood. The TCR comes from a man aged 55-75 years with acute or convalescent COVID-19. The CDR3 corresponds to CASSYSNRGNYGYTF. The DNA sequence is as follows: TGTGCCAGCAGTTACTCGAACAGGGGGAACTATGGCTACACCTTC.